This T cell receptor (beta chain) emerged from a study of blood T cells in healthy people across ages (dated by TCRdb to about 2015). Regarding the study in general: In model experiments, template switching captured roughly one uniquely barcoded TCR beta cDNA molecule for every two T cells. To track age-related changes in TCR beta repertoire diversity, the study relied on deep sequencing normalized with unique cDNA molecular identifiers. Donors were grouped into four age groups: young (average approximately 15 years), middle-aged (around 39), aged (approximately 58) and long-lived (82). The study analyzed two additional independent replicas of 1 million unique cDNA reads from the same blood draw for two donors, one aged 18 to 30 and one aged 80 or older.

On this clonotype: What this receptor recognizes is not known. No much larger clonotype is one base removed from it; base qualities were not supplied.

Broad study findings and their caveats: Conclusive comparison of naive and antigen-experienced compartments was prevented by the profiling of bulk unsorted PBMCs. Observed TCR beta diversity per million T cells fell roughly linearly with age, and a significant reduction was already apparent by age around 40. Because donor CMV infection status was unknown, age-related changes in expanded clonotypes were potentially confounded. There was a strong correlation between observed TCR beta diversity and the percentage of naive T cells measured by flow cytometry. Total diversity estimates from one million sequenced T cells were considered lower bounds and underestimates. Compared with the aged group, the long-lived group had more naive CD4+ T cells, fewer expanded clones and increased TCR diversity, suggesting age selection.

The library was generated by 5' RACE. The data were produced on an Illumina HiSeq 2500. The second PCR ran for about 6 to 11 cycles and used a J-beta primer mix along with a sample-barcoded 5' primer. A template-switch 5' adaptor carrying 12 random nucleotides introduced a unique molecular identifier onto each TCR beta cDNA molecule. Each sample yielded at least 3 million CDR3-containing paired-end reads. First-strand cDNA synthesis was performed from all RNA using the Mint cDNA synthesis kit, with priming by a TRBC-specific oligonucleotide. Following uracil-DNA glycosylase treatment, a first 18-cycle PCR with universal primers M1SS and BC2_uni_R was performed on all cDNA. The published analysis was carried out like this. Normalization of each sample was performed by random selection of 1 million high-quality reads, each carrying a distinct molecular identifier. Instead of being binned into consensus sequences, reads that shared molecular identifiers were thrown out. MiTCR, set to a Q25 quality threshold and the strictest error-elimination algorithm, was used for CDR3 identification, clonotype clustering and error correction. A nonparametric unseen species model with Euler transformation was used to estimate lower-bound total TCR beta diversity. TCRdb passed the public sequencing reads through fastp at Q25 and MiXCR, retaining productive beta sequences. Rows merge per CDR3 protein into single entries with the most common DNA and genes. The V and J calls, along with clone size, are taken from TCRdb and not from the paper's own processing. In this sample the table shows roughly 800,000 distinct CDR3 sequences, 20% to 30% of which occur a single time. The ten largest clones take up about 2.9% of the sample.

The donors were roughly 39 Caucasian individuals from Russia, aged roughly 6 to 100 years, who were systemically healthy. Approximately 10 milliliters of peripheral blood were collected from each donor into EDTA-treated Vacutainer tubes. PBMCs were isolated by Ficoll-Paque density-gradient centrifugation, with at least 7 million obtained per sample. Total RNA, at least 6 micrograms per sample, was extracted from PBMCs with Trizol reagent. For every donor, flow cytometry on a PBMC aliquot measured the percentage of naive CD45RAhigh/CD27high T cells. For this chain, trimming is 5 bases at the V end and 2 bases at the J end, and the number of junction bases without a gene match is 5. Taken from the germline V gene (reference sequence), the CDR1 and CDR2 loops are DFQATT and SNEGSKA. There are 13 amino acids in the CDR3, from cysteine to phenylalanine inclusive. The only DNA kept is the CDR3, 39 bases in frame from the first base.

The same sample was also used in a study of T cells of mothers and their children. In that second paper, the authors write: Donors were nine systemically healthy Caucasian individuals: three mothers and their six children. cDNA synthesis consumed the entire amount of extracted RNA, loaded at approximately 1.6 ug RNA in each 15 ul reaction. In the second PCR, the M1S primer added sample barcodes and 2-4 random nucleotides. Over 10 million TCR beta CDR3 reads came from each mother, compared with some 3 million reads from each child. TCR recombination output is similarly shaped by thymic selection in related and unrelated pairs, with a minor effect exerted by inherited differences. Normalized repertoire overlap in related mother-child pairs was always slightly higher than in unrelated mother-child pairs, but the difference was never significant. With a sensitivity of approximately 92 clones per million clonotypes, no persistent microchimeric T cell clones were detected. In the study, deep NGS was used to compare the TCR beta repertoires of mothers and children, and features distinguishing related mother-child pairs from unrelated individuals were sought. On average, the children were approximately 11 +/- 4 years old, while the mothers were about 40 +/- 4 years old. Libraries were sequenced on Illumina HiSeq 2000 with 100+100 nt paired-end reads after adapter ligation with NEBNext reagents. Mother and child libraries were prepared a month apart and sequenced in separate runs to prevent cross-contamination. For each donor, somewhere between about 450,000 and 2,100,000 distinct TCR beta clonotypes were identified. Naive TCR beta clonotypes were estimated from low-frequency clonotypes matched to each donor's FACS-determined naive share, without sorting.

The TCR comes from a boy aged 5-17 years in good health. The V and J genes are TRBV20-1 and TRBJ2-5; 7 bases in the middle match TRBD2. Sequenced sample: blood. This receptor has the CDR3 CSARSSGQETQYF. The bases read TGCAGTGCTCGATCTAGCGGACAAGAGACCCAGTACTTC.